This is a list of T cell receptor beta chains from one sample in a study of cytomegalovirus exposure and HLA in healthy donors. This table comes from immunoSEQ multiplex PCR, and its TCRdb copy is limited to in-frame clones, with some not included. The top ten hold 2.5% to 4% of the sample, which has around 100,000 clones, approximately 70% seen once. The sample was PBMCs. Every receptor here comes from a woman aged 45-65 years in good health and CMV-seronegative. CDR3s include the opening cysteine and the closing phenylalanine or tryptophan. Fields, in order: V gene, J gene, D gene, clone size, CDR3 protein, CDR3 DNA. A D gene is named only where the DNA matches it firmly. Clone size appears in some rows only: once, few, many, or a class for an expanded clone.

TRBV6-5	TRBJ2-1	TRBD2	few	CASSYLSTSDEQFF	TGTGCCAGCAGTTACCTATCGACTAGCGATGAGCAGTTCTTC
TRBV4-1	TRBJ1-2	TRBD1	.	CASSQVRGGFSGYTF	TGCGCCAGCAGCCAAGTTAGAGGGGGCTTCTCGGGCTACACCTTC
TRBV4-1	TRBJ1-2	.	.	CASSQTPGGGRGGYTF	TGCGCCAGCAGCCAGACGCCGGGAGGGGGAAGGGGTGGCTACACCTTC
TRBV7-7	TRBJ2-1	TRBD1	.	CASSNRGREVNEQFF	TGTGCCAGCAGCAACAGGGGGCGCGAGGTCAATGAGCAGTTCTTC
TRBV11-2	TRBJ2-7	.	.	CASSLGAGQSYEQYF	TGTGCCAGCAGCTTAGGGGCAGGGCAATCCTACGAGCAGTACTTC
TRBV19	TRBJ1-4	.	.	CASSFTTNEKLFF	TGTGCCAGTAGTTTTACAACTAATGAAAAACTGTTTTTT
TRBV5-5	TRBJ2-2	TRBD1	.	CASSVQGATGELFF	TGTGCCAGCAGCGTACAGGGGGCTACCGGGGAGCTGTTTTTT
TRBV10-1	TRBJ2-7	.	.	CASSEYYKDWYPYEQYF	TGCGCCAGCAGTGAGTATTACAAAGACTGGTATCCTTACGAGCAGTACTTC
TRBV6-5	TRBJ1-6	TRBD1	once	CASSYFNRGNNSPLHF	TGTGCCAGCAGTTACTTTAACAGGGGGAATAATTCACCCCTCCACTTT
TRBV30	TRBJ2-7	.	.	CAHGLSGNYEQYF	TGTGCACATGGACTTTCGGGGAACTACGAGCAGTACTTC
TRBV5-6	TRBJ1-5	TRBD1	.	CASSWGQGGQPQHF	TGTGCCAGCAGCTGGGGACAGGGAGGTCAGCCCCAGCATTTT
TRBV4-1	TRBJ2-6	TRBD1	.	CASSKSGTGSGANVLTF	TGCGCCAGCAGCAAATCCGGGACAGGGTCTGGGGCCAACGTCCTGACTTTC
TRBV7-2	TRBJ2-7	TRBD2	.	CASSLVLAEYEQYF	TGTGCCAGCAGCTTAGTTCTAGCGGAATACGAGCAGTACTTC
TRBV6-5	TRBJ2-1	TRBD2	.	CASSPGTRKYNEQFF	TGTGCCAGCAGCCCCGGGACTAGGAAGTACAATGAGCAGTTCTTC
TRBV6-4	TRBJ2-3	TRBD2	few	CASSPQGLAGGQDTQYF	TGTGCCAGCAGCCCTCAGGGACTAGCGGGGGGGCAAGATACGCAGTATTTT
TRBV19	TRBJ1-2	TRBD1	once	CASSLRDRGPSYGYTF	TGTGCCAGTAGTCTACGGGACAGGGGGCCTTCCTATGGCTACACCTTC
TRBV7-2	TRBJ2-7	TRBD2	.	CASSLSSGSFVSFYEQYF	TGTGCCAGCAGCTTATCTAGCGGCAGTTTTGTTTCTTTTTACGAGCAGTACTTC
TRBV7-8	TRBJ1-4	TRBD1	once	CASSSDRNEKLFF	TGTGCCAGCAGCTCGGACAGGAATGAAAAACTGTTTTTT
TRBV19	TRBJ2-1	TRBD2	.	CASSKHSGSVGEQFF	TGTGCCAGTAGCAAACATAGCGGGAGTGTCGGTGAGCAGTTCTTC
TRBV6-1	TRBJ2-1	TRBD1	few	CASKSFRGKDEQFF	TGTGCCAGCAAGTCCTTCAGGGGGAAGGATGAGCAGTTCTTC
TRBV10-3	TRBJ1-1	TRBD1	.	CAISQGDERNTEAFF	TGTGCCATCAGCCAGGGGGACGAGAGAAACACTGAAGCTTTCTTT
TRBV29-1	TRBJ2-3	TRBD2	.	CSVVRGGTDTQYF	TGCAGCGTTGTGCGGGGGGGCACAGATACGCAGTATTTT
TRBV19	TRBJ1-2	TRBD1	few	CASSMGGQGAHGYTF	TGTGCCAGTAGTATGGGGGGACAGGGGGCCCATGGCTACACCTTC
TRBV5-5	TRBJ2-1	TRBD2	.	CASSLRFAAGSGEQFF	TGTGCCAGCAGCTTGAGGTTCGCAGCGGGGTCGGGTGAGCAGTTCTTC
TRBV29-1	TRBJ1-2	TRBD1	.	CSVLDRGDSYTF	TGCAGCGTTTTAGACAGGGGTGACAGCTACACCTTC